This is a list of T cell receptor beta chains from one sample in a study of patients and donors after allogeneic stem cell transplantation. TCRdb re-called the RT-PCR reads with MiXCR, one entry per CDR3 protein. Of some 960,000 distinct CDR3 sequences detected, approximately 18% appear once; the ten largest clones hold around 6%. Input material: blood, either unsorted or a sorted T cell fraction (not recorded which). The source is a human donor who was either an allogeneic HSCT recipient or a stem cell or donor lymphocyte infusion donor (not recorded which). It is not recorded whose cells these are; they may come from a transplant donor. Each CDR3 is given with its conserved first and last residue. A D gene is named only where the DNA matches it firmly. Size tells how often a clone was seen (once, few, many) or the class of an expanded clone, and some rows leave it out.

V gene	J gene	D gene	clone size	CDR3 DNA	CDR3 protein
TRBV5-6	TRBJ2-2	NA	many	TGTGCCAGCAGTTCGACAACCGGGGAGCTGTTTTTT	CASSSTTGELFF
TRBV12-3/TRBV12-4	TRBJ1-6	NA	NA	TGTGCCAGCAGTTTAGGCAGCGACGGTTCACCCCTCCACTTT	CASSLGSDGSPLHF
TRBV4-3	TRBJ1-1	NA	NA	TGCGCCAGCAGCCAAGATCCGAAGGGGAGCACTGAAGCTTTCTTT	CASSQDPKGSTEAFF
TRBV7-2	TRBJ1-1	NA	few	TGTGCCAGCACCCGACGGACTCCGAACACTGAAGCTTTCTTT	CASTRRTPNTEAFF
TRBV6-5	TRBJ2-7	NA	NA	TGTGCCAGCAGTTGGGCTCCTTCGGGGGAGCAGTACTTC	CASSWAPSGEQYF
TRBV11-1	TRBJ2-7	TRBD2	NA	TGTGCCAGCAGCACCGGGGGGGGATATAGAGATCGCCCCTACGAGCAGTACTTC	CASSTGGGYRDRPYEQYF
TRBV2	TRBJ1-1	NA	NA	TGTGCCAGCAGTGAAGCCGGGACACAGGCTTTCTTT	CASSEAGTQAFF
TRBV18	TRBJ2-1	NA	NA	TGTGCCAGCTCACTGGGGATAGGAGATGAGCAGTTCTTC	CASSLGIGDEQFF
TRBV5-1	TRBJ2-1	NA	few	TGCGCCAGCAGCCTCTCGACTCCAAGCTCCTACAATGAGCAGTTCTTC	CASSLSTPSSYNEQFF
TRBV29-1	TRBJ2-7	NA	NA	TGCAGCGTTGTTTCCGGAAATACCTACGAGCAGTACTTC	CSVVSGNTYEQYF
TRBV11-2	TRBJ2-5	NA	many	TGTGCCAGCAGCTTAGAGGTGGAGACCCAGTACTTC	CASSLEVETQYF
TRBV6-1	TRBJ2-7	NA	few	TGTGCCAGCAGCCTTGCGGAGGGTAGCTCCTACGAGCAGTACTTC	CASSLAEGSSYEQYF
TRBV20-1	TRBJ2-2	NA	few	TGCAGTGCTAGAGACTTGTACACCGGGGAGCTGTTTTTT	CSARDLYTGELFF
TRBV10-3	TRBJ2-7	TRBD1	NA	TGTGCCATCAGCCCGGGACAGGGAACTTCCGAGCAGTACTTC	CAISPGQGTSEQYF
TRBV12-3/TRBV12-4	TRBJ1-4	NA	few	TGTGCCAGCAGCCTCCGGGAGAACAATGAAAAACTGTTTTTT	CASSLRENNEKLFF
TRBV4-1	TRBJ1-1	TRBD1	few	TGCGCCAGCAGCCAGCCGACAGGGCAGAACACTGAAGCTTTCTTT	CASSQPTGQNTEAFF
TRBV6-2/TRBV6-3	TRBJ2-7	NA	few	TGTGCCAGCAGTTTCCTTCCGGGACGCAACTCCTACGAGCAGTACTTC	CASSFLPGRNSYEQYF
TRBV12-3/TRBV12-4	TRBJ2-1	NA	NA	TGTGCCAGCGGGACTGGTTCCTACAATGAGCAGTTCTTC	CASGTGSYNEQFF
TRBV4-2	TRBJ1-2	TRBD1	few	TGTGCCAGCAGCCACGAACAGGGGTCCTATGGCTACACCTTC	CASSHEQGSYGYTF
TRBV5-6	TRBJ2-3	TRBD2	few	TGTGCCAGCAGCTTGGTCGCGGGACTACCACCACAAGATACGCAGTATTTT	CASSLVAGLPPQDTQYF
TRBV6-1	TRBJ1-5	NA	few	TGTGCCAGCAGGGACACTCATAGCAATCAGCCCCAGCATTTT	CASRDTHSNQPQHF
TRBV7-2	TRBJ2-1	TRBD2	few	TGTGCCAGCAGCCGAGGACTAGCGGGGTCATACAATGAGCAGTTCTTC	CASSRGLAGSYNEQFF
TRBV27	TRBJ2-7	NA	NA	TGTGCCAGCAGTTTATCGGGCAGGGGGGACGCCTACGAGCAGTACTTC	CASSLSGRGDAYEQYF
TRBV10-3	TRBJ2-7	TRBD1	NA	TGTGCCATCTCGGACAGGCAGACCTACGAGCAGTACTTC	CAISDRQTYEQYF
TRBV6-5	TRBJ1-2	TRBD1	few	TGTGCCAGCACGGGACAGGGTTTGAGCTACACCTTC	CASTGQGLSYTF
TRBV20-1	TRBJ2-5	NA	NA	TGCAGTGCTGGTCAGGGGACCCAGTACTTC	CSAGQGTQYF
TRBV18	TRBJ2-6	NA	NA	TGTGCCAGCTCACCACGCGAACAGAGCAGTACTGGGGCCAACGTCCTGACTTTC	CASSPREQSSTGANVLTF
TRBV5-6	TRBJ2-7	NA	few	TGTGCCAGCAGCCCGAGGGGGCGGGGGACCTACGAGCAGTACTTC	CASSPRGRGTYEQYF
TRBV2	TRBJ2-2	TRBD2	few	TGTGCCAGCACGTTAGCGGGAGCAGCCGGGGAGCTGTTTTTT	CASTLAGAAGELFF
TRBV5-1	TRBJ1-2	NA	NA	TGCGCCAGCAGCTCTGGGGGGGGCATCTATGGCTACACCTTC	CASSSGGGIYGYTF
TRBV27	TRBJ2-2	NA	NA	TGTGCCAGCAGTTCCCCTCCGGGGTCGGTGGGAGTCACCGGGGAGCTGTTTTTT	CASSSPPGSVGVTGELFF
TRBV12-3/TRBV12-4	TRBJ1-2	NA	NA	TGTGCCAGCAGAGCGGGACGGAACTATGGCTACACCTTC	CASRAGRNYGYTF
TRBV5-1	TRBJ1-4	NA	few	TGCGCCAGCAGCCCCTCATCAGGGTTATTTCATGAAAAACTGTTTTTT	CASSPSSGLFHEKLFF
TRBV5-1	TRBJ2-2	TRBD1	NA	TGCGCCAGCAGAGGACAGGGACGAATAAGCACCGGGGAGCTGTTTTTT	CASRGQGRISTGELFF
TRBV7-9	TRBJ2-4	TRBD1	few	TGTGCCGGTGGACAGGGGCAGTACATTCAGTACTTC	CAGGQGQYIQYF
TRBV20-1	TRBJ2-5	TRBD1	few	TGCAGTGCTATACAGGGGGCGCAAGGAGAGACCCAGTACTTC	CSAIQGAQGETQYF
TRBV15	TRBJ1-6	NA	few	TGTGCCACCACCACCCGCTCCTATAATTCACCCCTCCACTTT	CATTTRSYNSPLHF
TRBV7-2	TRBJ2-7	TRBD1	few	TGTGCCACCGAACGACAGGGGGCCCACTACGAGCAGTACTTC	CATERQGAHYEQYF
TRBV6-1	TRBJ1-4	NA	NA	TGTGCCAGCAGTGGGGCAGGGAGGAATGAAAAACTGTTTTTT	CASSGAGRNEKLFF
TRBV20-1	TRBJ2-7	TRBD1	few	TGCAGTGCTAGAGTAACAGGGGGTGAGGGGCAGTACTTC	CSARVTGGEGQYF
TRBV6-1	TRBJ2-7	NA	few	TGTGCCAGCAGTAGGGGGTGGCGGGACCACGAGCAGTACTTC	CASSRGWRDHEQYF
TRBV9	TRBJ2-3	TRBD2	NA	TGTGCCAGCAGCGGTAGCGGGGGCAGCACAGATACGCAGTATTTT	CASSGSGGSTDTQYF
TRBV11-2	TRBJ1-5	NA	few	TGTGCCAGCAGCTTAGGATACAATCAGCCCCAGCATTTT	CASSLGYNQPQHF
TRBV27	TRBJ1-6	NA	NA	TGTGCCAGCAGTTTAGAATCGGGCAATTCACCCCTCCACTTT	CASSLESGNSPLHF
TRBV13	TRBJ1-1	NA	many	TGTGCCAGCAGCCAAGGACAGTTGAACACTGAAGCTTTCTTT	CASSQGQLNTEAFF
TRBV20-1	TRBJ2-3	TRBD2	NA	TGCAGTGCTGGTAGGACTAGCGGGAGTAGCACAGATACGCAGTATTTT	CSAGRTSGSSTDTQYF
TRBV20-1	TRBJ1-2	TRBD1	NA	TGCAGTGCTAGAGACGCACAGGGGAACTATGGCTACACCTTC	CSARDAQGNYGYTF
TRBV7-9	TRBJ2-7	TRBD2	few	TGTGCCAGCAGCTCCACCGGGACTAGCAATTACTTC	CASSSTGTSNYF
TRBV20-1	TRBJ2-2	NA	NA	TGCAGTGCTAGAGATGGGGGAAGGGGGAGAAACACCGGGGAGCTGTTTTTT	CSARDGGRGRNTGELFF
TRBV27	TRBJ2-2	TRBD2	NA	TGTGCCAGCAGTTTATGGCGTCTAGCGGGGGGCGGGGAGCTGTTTTTT	CASSLWRLAGGGELFF
TRBV7-9	TRBJ2-4	NA	few	TGTGCCAGCAGAGGGGATTTGAACATTCAGTACTTC	CASRGDLNIQYF
TRBV10-3	TRBJ1-5	NA	few	TGTGCCATCAGTGTGGGTCCGACTGGCAATCAGCCCCAGCATTTT	CAISVGPTGNQPQHF
TRBV7-9	TRBJ2-7	NA	NA	TGTGCCAGCAGCCCACTTACCAACCGGGCAATGGGTGAGCAGTACTTC	CASSPLTNRAMGEQYF
TRBV7-9	TRBJ2-5	NA	few	TGTGCCAGCAGCTTATATGTCTCCGGGGAGACCCAGTACTTC	CASSLYVSGETQYF
TRBV7-9	TRBJ2-7	NA	NA	TGTGCCAGCAGCTTAGTGCCTACAGCCTCCTACGAGCAGTACTTC	CASSLVPTASYEQYF